This T cell receptor beta chain is from a study of cytomegalovirus exposure and HLA in healthy donors (dated by TCRdb to about 2017). About the study as a whole: According to an earlier analysis of a few hundred of the donors, roughly 180 million T cells yielded some 120 million unique TCR beta sequences and about 280 Gb of sequence data. Roughly 300 gigabases of sequencing data and around 80 million unique TCR sequences made up an early release that covered under 750 HLA-typed donors. Among the roughly 400 genotyped donors, roughly 80% belonged to the genetic ancestry cluster associated with self-reported Caucasian donors. The aim of the study was to test whether cataloging public T cell receptors could identify signatures of past pathogen exposure. Using immunosequencing, the study profiled T cell repertoires from 666 subjects and related those repertoires to cytomegalovirus serostatus. Along with the approximately 700-subject first cohort, a separate validation cohort of over a hundred different subjects was used. To predict cytomegalovirus infection status, the study combined high-throughput TCR immunosequencing, statistical association of individual TCRs with disease status, and machine learning. To study patterns of TCR occurrence, a later analysis re-analyzed previously published TCR beta repertoires from several hundred donors and added high-resolution HLA genotyping. The later analysis used no new phenotypic data to find candidate immune exposures, relying instead on TCR beta sequences and their occurrence across donors. An earlier analysis of fewer than 750 of the donors used high-throughput TCR beta sequencing to judge whether each TCR beta V gene segment behaved as functional or pseudogenic. Donor age, sex, ethnicity and CMV serostatus were collected together with the repertoire data. A later genetic analysis used genome-wide SNP genotypes for about 65% of the roughly 700 donors, treating that subset as a discovery cohort. Every repertoire in the discovery cohort had been generated on one and the same sequencing platform. HLA typing included class I and class II loci at four-digit resolution. Typing coverage differed by locus: A, B, C, DRB1 and DQB1 were typed in roughly 620-630 donors, DQA1 in 500 to 550, DPA1 in 606, and DPB1 in roughly 450. About 5 DR-DQ haplotypes were handled as single units for association and clustering, since linkage in the cohort was strong. Among 398 genotyped donors of the cohort, an average of around 220,000 unique TCR beta nucleotide sequences was sequenced per donor, of which approximately 18% were non-productive. Study-level results and caveats: An earlier analysis of roughly 570 of the donors showed that most TCR beta V segments appeared in productive rearrangements either about 87% or about 30% of the time, which broadly matched IMGT annotations. Specific HLA alleles were associated with over 15,000 TCR beta sequences at a false discovery rate of 0.05 in a later analysis. Only TCR beta chains were sequenced in this cohort, and the absence of alpha or paired-chain data limited detectable features. In both the original and validation cohorts, the classifier was reported to diagnose cytomegalovirus status with high specificity and sensitivity. According to a later analysis, TCR association rates differed among HLA loci, with DRB1 alleles showing the most associated TCRs and HLA-C alleles showing the fewest. A cluster of highly shared sequence variants was judged likely to be a technical artifact of the sequencing pipeline. A further reported finding was that TCR beta sequences accurately predicted the HLA-A and HLA-B alleles for most subjects in the first cohort. Because counts were too low, 15 to 20 rarely observed V segments, including chromosome 9 orphons, were left out of the earlier analysis of approximately 580 of the donors. In the study, approximately 160 TCR beta chains were listed as associated with cytomegalovirus. While some public TCRs were present in many individuals, most TCR sequences turned up only very rarely across donors. Linkage disequilibrium might explain the correlated functional status among segregating V segments, but an unknown experimental factor could not be ruled out. When HLA alleles, especially DR and DQ, strongly co-occurred, TCR associations were difficult to assign to individual alleles. Roughly uniform sequencing depth across donors was assumed in presence/absence analyses, although this assumption may not hold. Because HLA typing was missing for some donors at each locus, association tests included only the typed subset. Compared with the 666-donor mean, donors in an Asian-associated ancestry cluster had fewer N-insertions in productive TCRs, according to a later genetic analysis. Because the 87-base-pair reads could not distinguish some IMGT-functional V segments, including TRBV6-2 and TRBV6-3, those segments were excluded. A later genetic analysis associated a missense DCLRE1C variant with V-gene and J-gene trimming of TCR beta chains, and an independent cohort replicated the association. According to a later analysis, most CMV-associated TCR beta chains appeared to be HLA-restricted, and the HLA associations seemed to be driven largely by CMV exposure. In a later analysis, HLA-associated TCR beta chains showed more clonal expansion and lower generation probabilities than non-associated chains that were equally common. It was suggested by the authors that the approach could potentially be generalized to other disease states and immunological phenotypes. CMV serostatus was the only immune exposure information available for the cohort. According to a later analysis, parvovirus B19, influenza, CMV and Epstein-Barr virus appeared linked to several top co-occurrence clusters. In vitro tests confirmed that a few of the cytomegalovirus-associated TCR beta chains recognize cytomegalovirus antigens.

Points on this clone: Its antigen is unknown.

The cohort comprised under 700 healthy bone marrow donors. At the time of sampling, all cohort members were nominally healthy, though unrecorded immune exposures were likely present. The donor was CMV seronegative and belonged to the group of roughly 330 seronegative cohort members. A peripheral blood sample was collected from each donor, and TCR beta sequencing was performed on peripheral blood mononuclear cells. The Qiagen DNeasy Blood Extraction Kit was used to extract genomic DNA from the blood cell samples. From the germline V gene (reference sequence), CDR1 is MNHEY and CDR2 is SMNVEV. Taken from cysteine to phenylalanine, the CDR3 has 13 residues. This entry keeps only the CDR3 DNA: 39 bases, framed from base 1. V is reduced by 2 bases and J by 2 bases, leaving a spacing of 6 bases between them. The library was built by means of the immunoSEQ multiplex PCR assay. For the multiplex PCR, a mixture combining 60 forward primers for TCR Vbeta segments and 13 reverse primers for TCR Jbeta segments was used. The CDR3 region of rearranged TCR beta genes was amplified from genomic DNA by a multiplex PCR assay. The Illumina HiSeq System was used to sequence the amplified TCR beta libraries as 87-base-pair reads. For the original study's pipeline: Across the roughly 670 repertoires, a later analysis counted roughly 77 million unique TCR beta chains, about 10 million of which were shared by at least two donors. Raw reads were error-corrected and collapsed into unique sequences by a nearest-neighbor algorithm in which closely related sequences were merged to remove PCR and sequencing errors. CDR3 sequences were aligned to IMGT reference sequences to assign V, D and J gene segments. For a sequence to be retained, a match of at least six nucleotides to both a V gene segment and a J gene segment was required. A rearrangement counted as productive if the CDR3 had no stop codons and remained in frame with V and J, and every other rearrangement counted as non-productive. CDR3 was defined by IMGT convention, running from the second conserved V-encoded cysteine to the conserved J-encoded phenylalanine. The earlier analysis of approximately 590 of the donors excluded any sequence lacking an unambiguous match to a single V gene segment. An earlier analysis of 500 to 600 of the donors classified V segments as functional when productive rearrangements were above 56.7% and as segregating when the standard deviation between donors was above 5%. A statistical classification framework was built to diagnose cytomegalovirus status from the catalog of TCR beta chain sequences. V and J gene assignment, in a later analysis, came from comparing TCR nucleotide sequences with IMGT/GENE-DB human TR gene sequences. Using the TCRdist pipeline, a later analysis assigned CDR3 sequences along with most-parsimonious VDJ recombination scenarios. In a later analysis, each TCR beta chain was defined by its CDR3 amino acid sequence together with its V-gene family, and reads without a unique V-gene family were excluded. A later analysis removed roughly 590 highly shared, low-generation-probability nucleotide sequences to deal with suspected cross-contamination and a sequencing artifact. In a later analysis, a clonal expansion index was calculated for each public chain from normalized within-repertoire ranks of inferred template counts. In a later analysis, generation probabilities were computed using a VDJ recombination model fitted to out-of-frame rearrangements, and the results were checked against IGoR. A later analysis scored TCR-TCR, TCR-HLA and TCR-CMV co-occurrence with hypergeometric tests, applying a repertoire-size bias correction to TCR pairs. In a later analysis, false discovery rates were estimated by permuting HLA or CMV assignments 20 times. In a later analysis, co-occurring TCRs were grouped using DBSCAN, and TCRdist sequence similarity was added for clustering within HLA-allele-positive subsets. Repertoires with fewer than 30,000 or more than 120,000 public chains, plus five repertoires with anomalous nucleotide sharing, were excluded from co-occurrence clustering. In TCRdb, the immuneACCESS table is reduced to in-frame sequences with V and J assigned. These tables do not hold every clone; where another copy was compared, an unresolved V gene accounts for under half, and the others remain unexplained. V and J calls and clone size are as listed in that table; D and trimming were resolved from the DNA. The sample's clone listing holds 63,000 or so clones. Of the sample, about 15% is held by the ten largest clones.

The receptor was derived from a boy aged 10-17 years in good health and CMV-seronegative. The source material was PBMCs. The chain is encoded by TRBV27 joined to TRBJ1-2; TRBD1 is perhaps the D gene, given 6 matching bases. The CDR3: CASSLTGNYGYTF. The DNA is as follows: TGTGCCAGCAGTTTAACAGGGAACTATGGCTACACCTTC.